Here is one T cell receptor (beta chain) with its context. The antigen remains undetermined. This record comes from a study of breast tumors, draining lymph nodes, adjacent tissues. Whole-study findings and limits: Tumors had less TCR diversity than lymph nodes, more than nontumor tissue. Tumor and nontumor repertoires were significantly more similar in luminal-like than in basal-like breast cancer. Findings are consistent with lymph node origin and intratumoral expansion of most tumor T cells.

In TCRdb, the multiplex PCR reads were re-called with MiXCR into one record per CDR3 protein. The profile shows 50,000 to 55,000 distinct CDR3 sequences, less than 55% of them singletons. This CDR3 region has 12 residues. V was clipped by 3 bases and J by 2 bases, with 8 bases between them. From germline, CDR1 is DFQATT and CDR2 SNEGSKA (reference sequence). The specimen was breast tumor tissue. The TCR originated in a female donor with breast cancer. Some clones in this sample may be carry-over from other donors' samples. The V gene is TRBV20-1, the J gene TRBJ2-7; perhaps TRBD1 as D (6 bases). CDR3 DNA: TGCAGTGCTAGCCGGGACACCTACGAGCAGTACTTC. Translation: CSASRDTYEQYF.